One and the same sample provided the 20 T cell receptor beta chains below, sequenced in a study of T cells after yellow fever vaccination. TCRdb called the 5' RACE reads again in MiXCR, with one record for every CDR3 protein. This table holds 500,000 to 650,000 distinct CDR3 sequences, 9% to 15% found once. The specimen was PBMCs, collected on the day of the yellow fever booster vaccination. The receptors come from a man between 25 and 39 years old who received the YFV17D yellow fever vaccine.

This clonotype was seen ten or more times. CDR3 residues: CASTFTPLVGFDRVEQYF. The CDR3 DNA reads as TGTGCCAGCACCTTCACACCTCTTGTCGGGTTCGACAGGGTCGAGCAGTACTTC. The chain employs TRBV6-2 or TRBV6-3 and TRBJ2-7; 7 bases map to TRBD1. The CDR3 extends over 18 amino acids. Germline loops: CDR1 MNHEY, CDR2 SVGEGT. Losses at the gene ends were 7 bases for V and 6 bases for J; bases not matched to a gene: 24.

The chain uses TRBV12-5 and TRBJ1-3; D gene uncertain. The CDR3 is 15 amino acids. The V end lost 5 bases, the J end lost 0 bases, and 11 bases lay between the germline ends. Germline V gene lookup returns CDR1 LGHNT and CDR2 FRNRAP. CDR3 region: CASGPSIDSGNTIYF. CDR3 DNA: TGTGCTAGTGGTCCCTCCATCGACTCTGGAAACACCATATATTTT.

The V gene is TRBV14, the J gene TRBJ1-2; D may be TRBD1 (6 bases). CDR1 is SGHDN, CDR2 FVKESK, per germline. Trimming took 6 bases from V and 1 from J, leaving 15 bases between them. This CDR3 is 15 amino acids long. This CDR3 reads CASRPTGTINYGYTF. CDR3 DNA: TGTGCCAGCAGGCCTACGGGGACAATTAACTATGGCTACACCTTC.

This clonotype was counted only a few times. The chain links TRBV7-2 to TRBJ1-1, with D perhaps matching TRBD1 (6 bases). V lost 4 bases to trimming and J lost 4 bases, with 13 bases between them. Germline V gene lookup returns CDR1 SGHTA and CDR2 FQGNSA. This CDR3 is built from 14 residues. CDR3 in amino acids: CASSYRGSGTEAFF. For the CDR3, the DNA is TGTGCCAGCAGCTATAGGGGGTCGGGCACTGAAGCTTTCTTT.

As to this clonotype: With a much larger clone just one base away, this may be a read error. As the CDR3 is not closed by the conserved phenylalanine or tryptophan, this likely results from a read error. This chain joins TRBV7-9 and TRBJ2-1, with 8 bases fitting TRBD1. CDR1 and CDR2 from the germline V gene are SEHNR and FQNEAQ (reference sequence). V was clipped by 5 bases and J by 0 bases; unmatched bases: 6. This CDR3 is 16 amino acids long. The CDR3 here is CASSNRGASSYNEQFS. Here the CDR3 DNA reads TGTGCCAGCAGCAACAGGGGGGCGAGCTCCTACAATGAGCAGTTCTCC.

In its sample, this clonotype was seen a few times. The chain links TRBV28 to TRBJ1-1, with 12 bases that match TRBD1. Germline CDR1 MDHEN, CDR2 SYDVKM. There are 14 residues in the CDR3. V shed 7 bases and J 7 bases; nucleotides not matched to a gene: 7. The CDR3 nucleotides read TGTGCCAGCACCTTCGGGACAGGGGGCAGTGAAGCTTTCTTT. This translates into CASTFGTGGSEAFF.

This clonotype has just a few counts. This chain joins TRBV20-1 and TRBJ2-7, with 12 bases aligning to TRBD2. Germline loops: CDR1 DFQATT, CDR2 SNEGSKA (reference sequence). Trimming cost V 6 bases and J 2 bases; bases outside gene matches: 8. The CDR3 length is 15 residues. CDR3 DNA sequence: TGCAGTGCGAGAACCGGGACTAGCGGGCCCTACGAGCAGTACTTC. Encoded protein: CSARTGTSGPYEQYF.

V is TRBV10-3 and J is TRBJ2-3, with D possibly being TRBD1 (6 bases). From germline, CDR1 is ENHRY and CDR2 SYGVKD. V was shortened by 10 bases and J by 5 bases, with 19 bases between the two germline ends. CDR3 length: 14 amino acids. The CDR3 DNA reads as TGTGCCACTGCTTACACTGAGGGGGTAGATACGCAGTATTTT. As protein: CATAYTEGVDTQYF.

This clonotype was picked up a small number of times. This chain joins TRBV7-2 and TRBJ1-5; 8 bases agree with TRBD1. This CDR3 has 13 residues. With V trimmed by 5 bases and J by 7 bases, 4 bases remained unmatched. Per germline, CDR1 SGHTA and CDR2 FQGNSA. Written as DNA, the CDR3 is TGTGCCAGCAGCACGGACAGGGAACAGCCCCAGCATTTT. Protein product: CASSTDREQPQHF.

This clonotype was detected a few times. This chain uses TRBV12-3 or TRBV12-4 with TRBJ2-7; TRBD1 matches at 7 bases. This CDR3 comprises 13 residues. V dropped 1 base and J dropped 6; count of bases not matched to a gene: 3. CDR3 protein: CASSLGHRGEQYF. DNA for the CDR3: TGTGCCAGCAGTTTAGGCCACAGGGGCGAGCAGTACTTC.

The rearrangement uses TRBV6-1 and TRBJ2-4; no reliable D call. CDR3 length: 14 residues. Germline CDR1 MNHNS, CDR2 SASEGT. The V and J ends lost 4 bases and 8 bases respectively, with 15 bases between them. The CDR3 loop reads CASSVNLGLDIQYF. CDR3 nucleotides: TGTGCCAGCAGTGTTAACTTAGGGTTGGACATTCAGTACTTC.

This clonotype was found a few times. The chain couples TRBV5-1 to TRBJ2-7; D might be TRBD2 (5 bases). The V end was cut by 4 bases, the J end by 7 bases, with 15 bases between. Germline V gene data show CDR1 as SGHRS and CDR2 as YFSETQ. The CDR3 is made up of 13 amino acids. CDR3 nucleotides: TGCGCCAGCAGCGTGGCACCGCCGGGGGAGCAGTACTTC. The encoded protein is CASSVAPPGEQYF.

The chain is built from TRBV12-3 or TRBV12-4 and TRBJ2-3, with 8 bases aligning to TRBD2. The CDR3 sequence is 14 residues long. V shed 8 bases and J 0 bases; nucleotides not matched to a gene: 4. The CDR3 here is CASFSGTSTDTQYF. The CDR3 DNA sequence: TGTGCCAGCTTTAGCGGGACTAGCACAGATACGCAGTATTTT.

The chain links TRBV6-2 or TRBV6-3 to TRBJ1-1, with 7 bases lining up with TRBD1. V lost 7 bases, J lost 3 bases, and 17 bases stayed unmatched. The CDR3 has 17 amino acids. Germline V lookup: CDR1 MNHEY, CDR2 SVGEGT. CDR3 DNA sequence: TGTGCCAGCAAACCTTACGGGACAGCTGAGGGGGACACTGAAGCTTTCTTT. It is translated as CASKPYGTAEGDTEAFF.

This clonotype has only a few counts. The V call is TRBV9, the J call TRBJ1-4; D unresolved. Between the trimmed V and J ends, which lost 3 bases and 5 bases, there was a span of 11 bases. Germline V gives CDR1 SGDLS, CDR2 YYNGEE. The CDR3 runs 14 residues. The CDR3 region has the DNA TGTGCCAGCAGCGAGGACTCCCCAAATGAAAAACTGTTTTTT. It yields the protein CASSEDSPNEKLFF. Filled out from reference TRBV9 and TRBJ1-4, the complete variable domain reads DSGVTQTPKHLITATGQRVTLRCSPRSGDLSVYWYQQSLDQGLQFLIQYYNGEERAKGNILERFSAQQFPDLHSELNLSSLELGDSALYFCASSEDSPNEKLFFGSGTQLSVL.

The chain has TRBV28 and TRBJ1-2; the D is unclear. V shed 6 bases and J shed 4 bases, with 15 bases lying between them. This CDR3 has 14 amino acids. The germline CDR1 and CDR2 sequences are MDHEN and SYDVKM. The CDR3 sequence: CASRAAGNSYGYTF. The DNA of the CDR3 is TGTGCCAGCAGAGCTGCGGGGAACTCCTATGGCTACACCTTC.

This chain links TRBV7-8 with TRBJ2-1; TRBD2 is a possible D gene (5 bases). The CDR3 spans 17 residues. The V end was cut by 6 bases, the J end by 0 bases, with 18 bases between. Germline V gives CDR1 SGHVS, CDR2 FQNEAQ. The DNA for the CDR3 is TGTGCCAGCAGAATTGTTGAATTTGGGAGCTCCTACAATGAGCAGTTCTTC. The encoded protein is CASRIVEFGSSYNEQFF.

The chain uses TRBV29-1 and TRBJ2-7, with a tentative D call TRBD1 (6 bases). The germline CDR1 and CDR2 sequences are SQVTM and ANQGSEA. The CDR3 has 14 amino acids. The V end lost 6 bases, the J end lost 1 base, and 16 bases lay between the germline ends. CDR3 sequence (DNA): TGCAGCGTGACCGAGGGACACCGTTCCTACGAGCAGTACTTC. Its translation is CSVTEGHRSYEQYF.

The rearrangement uses TRBV6-1 and TRBJ2-6; D gene unclear. Germline V lookup: CDR1 MNHNS, CDR2 SASEGT. This CDR3 has 15 amino acids. Trimming removed 7 bases from V and 3 bases from J, with 13 bases in between. The DNA for the CDR3 is TGTGCCAGCAAGGACGAGAGAAGTGGGGCCAACGTCCTGACTTTC. Its translation is CASKDERSGANVLTF.

This clonotype has only a few counts. This chain uses TRBV15 with TRBJ1-1; D is undetermined. Trimming took 0 bases from V and 10 from J, leaving 15 bases between them. This CDR3 has 14 residues. CDR1 is LNHNV and CDR2 is YYDKDF in the germline V gene (reference sequence). The CDR3: CATSREPNDKGAFF. CDR3 in DNA: TGTGCCACCAGCAGAGAACCCAACGACAAGGGAGCTTTCTTT.